One sample yielded the 3 T cell receptor beta chains listed below, sequenced in a study of response to subunit inactivated influenza vaccine (dated by TCRdb to between 2017 and 2018). Library method: RT-PCR. The listed sequencing device is Illumina HiSeq 2500. The public reads were run again by TCRdb, first through fastp at Q25 and then through MiXCR, and only productive beta chains were kept. Identical CDR3 protein sequences are pooled into one entry, listed with their most common genes and DNA. For this sample the table gives 500,000 to 650,000 distinct CDR3 sequences, of which about 7.6% were detected only once. The ten largest clones take up approximately 12% of the sample. This specimen consisted of PBMCs from blood, obtained roughly 24 months after vaccination. The origin of the receptors is a man aged 50-75 years who received an inactivated influenza vaccine. Donor details come from another sample of the same person, matched by shared clones.

In this sample, this clonotype turned up many times. The V gene is TRBV5-1, the J gene TRBJ1-1; no firm D call. V was clipped by 4 bases and J by 0 bases, with 10 bases between them. Germline loops: CDR1 SGHRS, CDR2 YFSETQ. The CDR3 runs to 14 residues. The CDR3 nucleotides are TGCGCCAGCAGCCGGGAGATTATGAACACTGAAGCTTTCTTT. It yields the protein CASSREIMNTEAFF.

The CDR3 nucleotides read TGTGCCAGCAGTTTTCAAGGATTAGGGAATCAGCCCCAGCATTTT. It specifies CASSFQGLGNQPQHF. V usage is TRBV12-3 or TRBV12-4 and J usage is TRBJ1-5, with D unresolved. The ends were cut back, 3 bases at V and 4 bases at J, with 13 bases in the middle. The CDR3 is made up of 15 amino acids.

This clonotype occurred many times. The chain is built from TRBV12-3 or TRBV12-4 and TRBJ2-3, with D unresolved. V was shortened by 3 bases and J by 4 bases, with 11 bases between the two germline ends. This CDR3 contains 14 residues. The CDR3 sequence: CASSLGGRSDTQYF. CDR3 bases: TGTGCCAGCAGTTTGGGCGGCAGATCAGATACGCAGTATTTT.